Listed here is a single T cell receptor (beta chain). The specificity of this receptor is unknown. No base qualities exist here, and no much larger clone lies one base off it. As encoded in the germline V gene, CDR1 is SGHTA while CDR2 is FQGTGA. The CDR3 runs 15 amino acids, cysteine and phenylalanine included. The read is trimmed to its CDR3 DNA, 45 bases read in frame from base 1. V ends up 6 bases short and J 2 bases short, with an unmatched junction base count of 4. The immunoSEQ Assay, a bias-controlled multiplex PCR, was used to amplify TCRbeta CDR3 regions from genomic DNA. Turning to the authors' computational methods: The number of nucleated cells in each sample was estimated from the amplification of reference gene primers within the assay. Sequence reads were collapsed and filtered to measure the absolute abundance of every unique TCRbeta CDR3 rearrangement. Productive Simpson clonality was computed per sample as the square root of Simpson's diversity index over productive rearrangements. In its TCRdb copy, this immuneACCESS table keeps in-frame sequences only and misses some clones. Where compared with another copy, unresolved V genes explain less than half of these, and the others have no known cause. That table gives V, J and clone size, and the DNA gave D and trimming. The sample table records some 270,000 clones; roughly four fifths of these occur just once. Together, the top ten hold 15% to 19% of the sample.

One collaborating source in Seattle enrolled patients while the patients were actively infected and followed the patients over time throughout the course of disease. Whole blood was collected in K2EDTA tubes by collaborating institutions according to the institutions' own protocols. For TCRbeta analysis, collaborator samples were shipped as frozen whole blood, as isolated PBMCs, or as DNA extracted from either sample type. The data were taken from a study of blood T cell repertoires in COVID-19 (dated by TCRdb to 2018 to 2020). Looking at the study overall: Samples covering the acute and convalescent phases of COVID-19 were provided by collaborators in the United States, Italy and Spain. Where available, HLA class I and class II types were taken from metadata supplied by the sample provider and were not determined by assay-based typing. The prospective study material was composed of cDNA or gDNA derived from T cells, B-cell-depleted T cells, or PBMCs. Nearly every sample came with metadata listing a de-identified subject ID, COVID-19 status, age in years and sex. The repertoires were made available in a free public database intended to serve as a resource for research on the immune response to SARS-CoV-2. Samples were obtained from the ongoing ImmuneRACE study (first 160 participants) and from 1,254 subjects provided by 6 global collaborators. Deeply sampled blood TCRbeta repertoires from subjects exposed to, actively infected with, or recovered from COVID-19 were included in the dataset.

What the research found in general, with its limitations: Clinical and demographic metadata were provided uncurated, with the amount varying by source and participant.

This receptor chain uses TRBV7-3 and TRBJ2-2, with 9 junctional bases fitting TRBD2. The specimen was peripheral blood. This TCR derives from a person aged 70 to 80 with COVID-19, enrolled during active disease. The nucleotide sequence reads as follows: TGTGCCAGCAGTCCGGGACTAGCCAACACCGGGGAGCTGTTTTTT. It encodes CASSPGLANTGELFF. Here the CDR3 is joined to the reference TRBV7-3 and TRBJ2-2 genes, and the full variable domain is: GAGVSQTPSNKVTEKGKYVELRCDPISGHTALYWYRQSLGQGPEFLIYFQGTGAADDSGLPNDRFFAVRPEGSVSTLKIQRTERGDSAVYLCASSPGLANTGELFFGEGSRLTVL.